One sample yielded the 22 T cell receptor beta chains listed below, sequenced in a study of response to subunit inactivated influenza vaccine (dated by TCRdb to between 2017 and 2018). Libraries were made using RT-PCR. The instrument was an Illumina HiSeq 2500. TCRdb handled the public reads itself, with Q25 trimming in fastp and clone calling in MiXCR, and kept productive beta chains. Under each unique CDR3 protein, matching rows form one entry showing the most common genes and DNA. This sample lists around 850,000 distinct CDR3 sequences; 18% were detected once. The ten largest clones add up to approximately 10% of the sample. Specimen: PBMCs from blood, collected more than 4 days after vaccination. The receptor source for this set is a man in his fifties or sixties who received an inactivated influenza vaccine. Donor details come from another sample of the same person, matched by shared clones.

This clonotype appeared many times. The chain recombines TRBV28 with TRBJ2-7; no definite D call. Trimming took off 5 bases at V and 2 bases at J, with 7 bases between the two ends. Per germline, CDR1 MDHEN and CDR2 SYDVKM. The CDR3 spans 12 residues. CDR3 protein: CASSRPPYEQYF. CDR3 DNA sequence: TGTGCCAGCAGTCGACCTCCCTACGAGCAGTACTTC.

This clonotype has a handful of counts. The chain's CDR3 is CASSLMLGGSYEQYF. The CDR3 coding sequence is TGTGCCAGCAGCTTAATGTTAGGGGGATCCTACGAGCAGTACTTC. The rearrangement joins TRBV7-2 to TRBJ2-7, with D perhaps TRBD1 (6 bases). Deletions cut 2 bases from V and 1 base from J, with 12 bases between. The CDR3 loop spans 15 amino acids. Looked up from germline, CDR1 is SGHTA and CDR2 is FQGNSA.

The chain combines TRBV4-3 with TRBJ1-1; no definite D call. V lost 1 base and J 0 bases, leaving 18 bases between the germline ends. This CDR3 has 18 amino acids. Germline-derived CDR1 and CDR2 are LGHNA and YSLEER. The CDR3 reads CASSQVLGFDRLNTEAFF. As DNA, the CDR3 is TGCGCCAGCAGCCAAGTGTTGGGGTTTGACCGACTGAACACTGAAGCTTTCTTT.

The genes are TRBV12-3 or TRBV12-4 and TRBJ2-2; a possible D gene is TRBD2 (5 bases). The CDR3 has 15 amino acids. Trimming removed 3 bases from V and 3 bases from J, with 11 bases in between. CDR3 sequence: CASSFGSRDTGELFF. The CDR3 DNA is TGTGCCAGCAGTTTTGGCTCGAGGGACACCGGGGAGCTGTTTTTT.

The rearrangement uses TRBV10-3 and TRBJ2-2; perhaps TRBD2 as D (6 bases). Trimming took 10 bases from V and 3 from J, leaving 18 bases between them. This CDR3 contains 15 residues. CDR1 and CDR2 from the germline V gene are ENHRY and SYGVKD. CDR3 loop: CATGVGTGYTGELFF. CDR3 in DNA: TGTGCCACCGGGGTTGGGACTGGATACACCGGGGAGCTGTTTTTT.

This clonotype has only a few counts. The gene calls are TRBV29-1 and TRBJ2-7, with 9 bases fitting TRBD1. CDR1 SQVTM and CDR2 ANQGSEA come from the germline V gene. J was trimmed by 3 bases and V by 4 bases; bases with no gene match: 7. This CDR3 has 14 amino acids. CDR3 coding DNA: TGCAGCGTTGTCGCCGAGACAGGGGGCTACGAGCAGTACTTC. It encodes CSVVAETGGYEQYF.

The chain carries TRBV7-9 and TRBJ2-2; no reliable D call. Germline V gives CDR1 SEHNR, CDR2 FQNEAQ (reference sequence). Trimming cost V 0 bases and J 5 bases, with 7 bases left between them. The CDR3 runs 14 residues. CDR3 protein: CASSLAEGTGELFF. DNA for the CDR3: TGTGCCAGCAGCTTAGCGGAAGGGACCGGGGAGCTGTTTTTT. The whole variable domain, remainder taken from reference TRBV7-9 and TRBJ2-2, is DTGVSQNPRHKITKRGQNVTFRCDPISEHNRLYWYRQTLGQGPEFLTYFQNEAQLEKSRLLSDRFSAERPKGSFSTLEIQRTEQGDSAMYLCASSLAEGTGELFFGEGSRLTVL.

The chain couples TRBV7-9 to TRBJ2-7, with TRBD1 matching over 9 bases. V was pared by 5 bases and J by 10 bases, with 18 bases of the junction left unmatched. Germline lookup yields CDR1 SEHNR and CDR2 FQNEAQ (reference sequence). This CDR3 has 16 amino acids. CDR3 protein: CASSPPRQGDPTSQYF. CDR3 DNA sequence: TGTGCCAGCAGCCCGCCCAGACAGGGGGATCCTACGAGTCAGTACTTC. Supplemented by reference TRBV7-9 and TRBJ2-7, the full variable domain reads DTGVSQNPRHKITKRGQNVTFRCDPISEHNRLYWYRQTLGQGPEFLTYFQNEAQLEKSRLLSDRFSAERPKGSFSTLEIQRTEQGDSAMYLCASSPPRQGDPTSQYFGPGTRLTVT.

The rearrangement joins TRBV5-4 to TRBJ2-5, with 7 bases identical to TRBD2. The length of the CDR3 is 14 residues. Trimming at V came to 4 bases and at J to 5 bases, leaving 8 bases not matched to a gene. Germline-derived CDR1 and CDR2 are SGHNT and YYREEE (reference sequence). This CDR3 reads CASSPRAGAETQYF. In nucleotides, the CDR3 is TGTGCCAGCAGCCCCAGGGCGGGAGCCGAGACCCAGTACTTC.

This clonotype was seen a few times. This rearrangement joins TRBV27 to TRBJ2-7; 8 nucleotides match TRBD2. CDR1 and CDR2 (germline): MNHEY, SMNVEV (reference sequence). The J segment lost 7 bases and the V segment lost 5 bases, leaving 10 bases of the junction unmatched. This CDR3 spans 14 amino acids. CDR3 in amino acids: CASSIQRGWLEQYF. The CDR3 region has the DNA TGTGCCAGCAGTATTCAGCGGGGGTGGTTAGAGCAGTACTTC.

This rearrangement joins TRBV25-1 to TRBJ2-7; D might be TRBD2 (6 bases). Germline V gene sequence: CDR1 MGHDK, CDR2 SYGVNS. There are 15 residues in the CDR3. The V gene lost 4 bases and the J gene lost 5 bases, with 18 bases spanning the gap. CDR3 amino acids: CASSVGGIKRNEQYF. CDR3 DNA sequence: TGTGCCAGCAGTGTCGGAGGGATAAAAAGAAACGAGCAGTACTTC.

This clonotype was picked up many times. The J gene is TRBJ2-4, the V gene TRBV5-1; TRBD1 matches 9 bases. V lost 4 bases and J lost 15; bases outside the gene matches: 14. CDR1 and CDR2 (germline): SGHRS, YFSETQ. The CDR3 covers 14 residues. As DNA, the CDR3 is TGCGCCAGCAGCAAGCCGGGACAGGGACGAATTTGGTACTTC. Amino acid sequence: CASSKPGQGRIWYF.

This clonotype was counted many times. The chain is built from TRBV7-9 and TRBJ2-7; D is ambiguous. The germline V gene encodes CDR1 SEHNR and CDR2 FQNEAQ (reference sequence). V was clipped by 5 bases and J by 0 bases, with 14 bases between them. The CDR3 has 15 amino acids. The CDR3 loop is CASSPLRQASYEQYF. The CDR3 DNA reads TGTGCCAGCAGCCCATTGAGGCAGGCCTCCTACGAGCAGTACTTC.

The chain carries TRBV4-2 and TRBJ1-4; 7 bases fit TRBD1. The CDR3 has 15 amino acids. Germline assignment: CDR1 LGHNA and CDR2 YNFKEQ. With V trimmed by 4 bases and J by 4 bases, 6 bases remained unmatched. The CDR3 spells CASSPPGQSNEKLFF. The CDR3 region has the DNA TGTGCCAGCAGCCCCCCGGGACAGAGTAATGAAAAACTGTTTTTT.

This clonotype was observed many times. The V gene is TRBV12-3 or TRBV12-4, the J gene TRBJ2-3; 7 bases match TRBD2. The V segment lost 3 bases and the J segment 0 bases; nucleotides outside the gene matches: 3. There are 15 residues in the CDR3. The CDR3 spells CASSLLAVSTDTQYF. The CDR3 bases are TGTGCCAGCAGTTTGCTAGCGGTGAGCACAGATACGCAGTATTTT.

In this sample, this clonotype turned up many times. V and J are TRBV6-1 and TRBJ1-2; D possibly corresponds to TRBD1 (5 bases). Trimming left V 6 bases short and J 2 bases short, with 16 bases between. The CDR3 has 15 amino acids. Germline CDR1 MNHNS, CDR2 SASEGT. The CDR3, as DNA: TGTGCCAGCAGGTCGGGACGGAGAACCAACTATGGCTACACCTTC. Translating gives CASRSGRRTNYGYTF.

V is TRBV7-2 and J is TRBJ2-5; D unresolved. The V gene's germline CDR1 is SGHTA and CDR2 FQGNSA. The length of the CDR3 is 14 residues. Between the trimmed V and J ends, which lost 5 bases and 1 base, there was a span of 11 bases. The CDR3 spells CASSIRRTQETQYF. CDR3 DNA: TGTGCCAGCAGCATAAGACGGACCCAAGAGACCCAGTACTTC.

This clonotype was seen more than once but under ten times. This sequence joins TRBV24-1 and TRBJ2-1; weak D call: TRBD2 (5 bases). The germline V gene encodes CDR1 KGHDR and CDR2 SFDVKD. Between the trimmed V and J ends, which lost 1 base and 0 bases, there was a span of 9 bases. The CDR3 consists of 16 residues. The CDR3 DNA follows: TGTGCCACCAGTGATTTAGCGGCGAGCTCCTACAATGAGCAGTTCTTC. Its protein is CATSDLAASSYNEQFF.

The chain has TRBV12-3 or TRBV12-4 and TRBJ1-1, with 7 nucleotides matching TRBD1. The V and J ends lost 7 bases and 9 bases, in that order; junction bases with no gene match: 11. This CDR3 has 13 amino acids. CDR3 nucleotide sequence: TGTGCCAGCAACTTCCCGGGACAGAAAAAAGCTTTCTTT. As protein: CASNFPGQKKAFF.

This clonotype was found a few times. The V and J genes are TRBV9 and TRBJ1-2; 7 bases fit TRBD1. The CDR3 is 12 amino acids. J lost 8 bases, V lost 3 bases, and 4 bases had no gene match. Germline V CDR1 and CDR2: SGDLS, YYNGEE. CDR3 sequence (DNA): TGTGCCAGCAGCGCTACAGGGGCCGGCTACACCTTC. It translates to CASSATGAGYTF. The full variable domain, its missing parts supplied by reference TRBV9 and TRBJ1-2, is DSGVTQTPKHLITATGQRVTLRCSPRSGDLSVYWYQQSLDQGLQFLIQYYNGEERAKGNILERFSAQQFPDLHSELNLSSLELGDSALYFCASSATGAGYTFGSGTRLTVV.

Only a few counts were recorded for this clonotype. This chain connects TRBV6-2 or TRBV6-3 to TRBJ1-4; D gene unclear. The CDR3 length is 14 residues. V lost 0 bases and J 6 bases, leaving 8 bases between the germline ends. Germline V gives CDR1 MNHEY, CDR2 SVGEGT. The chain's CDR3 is CASSYSMAYEKLFF. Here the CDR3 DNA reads TGTGCCAGCAGTTACTCGATGGCCTATGAAAAACTGTTTTTT.

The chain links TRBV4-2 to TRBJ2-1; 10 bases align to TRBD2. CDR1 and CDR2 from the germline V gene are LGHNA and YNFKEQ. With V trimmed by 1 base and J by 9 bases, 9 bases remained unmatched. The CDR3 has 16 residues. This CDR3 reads CASSQVAGGSMGEQFF. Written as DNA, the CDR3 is TGTGCCAGCAGCCAAGTAGCGGGAGGAAGTATGGGTGAGCAGTTCTTC.